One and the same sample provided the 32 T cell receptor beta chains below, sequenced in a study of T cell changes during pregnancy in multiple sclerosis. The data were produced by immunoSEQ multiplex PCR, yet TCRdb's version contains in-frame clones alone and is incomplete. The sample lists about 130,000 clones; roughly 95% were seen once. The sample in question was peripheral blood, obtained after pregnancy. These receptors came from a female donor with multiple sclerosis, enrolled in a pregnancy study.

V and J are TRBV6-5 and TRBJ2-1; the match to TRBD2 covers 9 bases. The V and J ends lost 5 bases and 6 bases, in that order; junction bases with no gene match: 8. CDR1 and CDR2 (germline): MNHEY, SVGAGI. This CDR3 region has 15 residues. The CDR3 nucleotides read TGTGCCAGCAGTCAGACAAGGACTAGCGTCAATGAGCAGTTCTTC. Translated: CASSQTRTSVNEQFF.

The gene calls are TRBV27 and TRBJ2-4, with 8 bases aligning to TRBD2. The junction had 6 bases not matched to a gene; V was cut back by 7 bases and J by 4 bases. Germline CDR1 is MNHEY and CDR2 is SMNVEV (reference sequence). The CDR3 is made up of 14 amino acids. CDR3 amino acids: CASTPGGRKNIQYF. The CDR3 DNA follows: TGTGCCAGCACTCCGGGAGGGCGGAAAAACATTCAGTACTTC.

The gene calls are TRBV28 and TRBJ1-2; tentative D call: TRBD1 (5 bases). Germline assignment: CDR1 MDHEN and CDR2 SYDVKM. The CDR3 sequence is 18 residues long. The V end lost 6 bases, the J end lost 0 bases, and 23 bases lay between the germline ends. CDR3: CASSPWSTATLANYGYTF. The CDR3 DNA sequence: TGTGCCAGCAGCCCTTGGTCGACAGCTACACTTGCTAACTATGGCTACACCTTC.

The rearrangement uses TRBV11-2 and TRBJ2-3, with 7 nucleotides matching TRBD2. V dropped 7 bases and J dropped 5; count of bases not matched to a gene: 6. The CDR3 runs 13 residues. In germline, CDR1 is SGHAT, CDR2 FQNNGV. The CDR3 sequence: CASTSGVEDTQYF. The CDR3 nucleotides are TGTGCCAGCACTAGCGGAGTGGAAGATACGCAGTATTTT. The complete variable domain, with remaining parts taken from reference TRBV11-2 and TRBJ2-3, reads EAGVAQSPRYKIIEKRQSVAFWCNPISGHATLYWYQQILGQGPKLLIQFQNNGVVDDSQLPKDRFSAERLKGVDSTLKIQPAKLEDSAVYLCASTSGVEDTQYFGPGTRLTVL.

The CDR3 DNA sequence: TGTGCCAGCAGTCGGGACAGGGAAGCTTTCTTT. Its protein is CASSRDREAFF. V and J are TRBV14 and TRBJ1-1, with TRBD1 matching 8 bases. Losses at the gene ends were 6 bases for V and 8 bases for J; bases not matched to a gene: 2. This CDR3 is built from 11 residues. The germline V gene encodes CDR1 SGHDN and CDR2 FVKESK.

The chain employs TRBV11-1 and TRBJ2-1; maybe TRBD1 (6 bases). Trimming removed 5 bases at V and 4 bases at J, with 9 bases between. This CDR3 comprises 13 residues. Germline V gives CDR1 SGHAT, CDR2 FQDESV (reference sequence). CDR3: CASSPTGYNEQFF. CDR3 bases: TGTGCCAGCAGCCCCACAGGGTACAATGAGCAGTTCTTC. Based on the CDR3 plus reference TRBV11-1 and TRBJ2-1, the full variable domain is EAEVAQSPRYKITEKSQAVAFWCDPISGHATLYWYRQILGQGPELLVQFQDESVVDDSQLPKDRFSAERLKGVDSTLKIQPAELGDSAMYLCASSPTGYNEQFFGPGTRLTVL.

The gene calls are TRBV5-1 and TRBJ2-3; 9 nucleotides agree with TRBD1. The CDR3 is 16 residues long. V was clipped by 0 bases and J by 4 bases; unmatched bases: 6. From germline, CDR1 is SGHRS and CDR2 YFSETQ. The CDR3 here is CASSLALGTGSDTQYF. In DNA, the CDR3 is TGCGCCAGCAGCTTGGCCCTAGGGACAGGGTCAGATACGCAGTATTTT.

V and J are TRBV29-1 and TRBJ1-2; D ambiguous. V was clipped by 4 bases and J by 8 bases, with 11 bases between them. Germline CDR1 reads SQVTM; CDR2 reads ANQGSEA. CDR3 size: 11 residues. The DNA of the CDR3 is TGCAGCGTTGTGGGAGGTCACGGCTACACCTTC. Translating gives CSVVGGHGYTF.

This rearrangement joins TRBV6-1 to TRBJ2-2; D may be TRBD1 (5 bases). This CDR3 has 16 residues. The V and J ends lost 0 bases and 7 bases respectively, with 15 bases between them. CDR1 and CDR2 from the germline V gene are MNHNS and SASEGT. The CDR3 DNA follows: TGTGCCAGCAGTGAAGCGGGGCCCTGGGTGGTCGGGGAGCTGTTTTTT. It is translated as CASSEAGPWVVGELFF.

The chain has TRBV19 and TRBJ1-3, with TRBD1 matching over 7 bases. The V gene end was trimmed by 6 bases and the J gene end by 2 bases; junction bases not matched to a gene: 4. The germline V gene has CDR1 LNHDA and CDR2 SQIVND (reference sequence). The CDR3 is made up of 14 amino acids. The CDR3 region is CASRNRGAGNTIYF. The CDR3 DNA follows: TGTGCCAGTAGGAACAGGGGTGCTGGAAACACCATATATTTT.

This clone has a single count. The CDR3 nucleotides read TGTGCCAGTAGTAAGCGCCCGGGGACAGAAACCTACGAGCAGTACTTC. Encoded protein: CASSKRPGTETYEQYF. This chain joins TRBV19 and TRBJ2-7; 7 bases match TRBD1. The ends lost 4 bases at V and 2 bases at J; junction bases unmatched: 11. Germline assignment: CDR1 LNHDA and CDR2 SQIVND (reference sequence). This CDR3 region has 16 residues.

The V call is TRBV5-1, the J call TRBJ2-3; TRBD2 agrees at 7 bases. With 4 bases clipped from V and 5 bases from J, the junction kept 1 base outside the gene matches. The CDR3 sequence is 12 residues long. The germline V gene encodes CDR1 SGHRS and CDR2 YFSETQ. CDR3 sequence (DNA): TGCGCCAGCAGCCCGGGGGGAGATACGCAGTATTTT. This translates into CASSPGGDTQYF.

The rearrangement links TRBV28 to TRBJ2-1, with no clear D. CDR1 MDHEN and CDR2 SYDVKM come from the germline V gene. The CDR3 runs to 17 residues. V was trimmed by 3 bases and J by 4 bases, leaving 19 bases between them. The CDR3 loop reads CASSFMAALSRYNEQFF. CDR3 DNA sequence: TGTGCCAGCAGTTTTATGGCCGCCCTGTCCCGTTACAATGAGCAGTTCTTC. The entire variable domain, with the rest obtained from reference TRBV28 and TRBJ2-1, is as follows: DVKVTQSSRYLVKRTGEKVFLECVQDMDHENMFWYRQDPGLGLRLIYFSYDVKMKEKGDIPEGYSVSREKKERFSLILESASTNQTSMYLCASSFMAALSRYNEQFFGPGTRLTVL.

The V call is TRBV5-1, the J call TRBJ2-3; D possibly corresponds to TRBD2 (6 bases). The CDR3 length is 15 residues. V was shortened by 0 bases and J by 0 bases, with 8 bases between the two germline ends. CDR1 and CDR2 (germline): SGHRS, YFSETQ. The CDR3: CASSLVAGSTDTQYF. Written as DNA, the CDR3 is TGCGCCAGCAGCTTGGTTGCGGGAAGCACAGATACGCAGTATTTT.

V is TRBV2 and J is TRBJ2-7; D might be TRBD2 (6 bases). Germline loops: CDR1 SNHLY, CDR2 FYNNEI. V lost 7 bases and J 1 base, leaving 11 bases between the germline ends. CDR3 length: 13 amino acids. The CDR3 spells CASTLGLSYEQYF. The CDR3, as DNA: TGTGCCAGCACTCTGGGACTTTCCTACGAGCAGTACTTC.

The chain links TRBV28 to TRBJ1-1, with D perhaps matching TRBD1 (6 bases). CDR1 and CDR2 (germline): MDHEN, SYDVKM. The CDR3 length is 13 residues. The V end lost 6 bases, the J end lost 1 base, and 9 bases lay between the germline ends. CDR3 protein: CASRGGANTEAFF. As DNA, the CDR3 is TGTGCCAGCAGGGGGGGGGCGAACACTGAAGCTTTCTTT. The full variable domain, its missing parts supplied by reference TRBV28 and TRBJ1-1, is DVKVTQSSRYLVKRTGEKVFLECVQDMDHENMFWYRQDPGLGLRLIYFSYDVKMKEKGDIPEGYSVSREKKERFSLILESASTNQTSMYLCASRGGANTEAFFGQGTRLTVV.

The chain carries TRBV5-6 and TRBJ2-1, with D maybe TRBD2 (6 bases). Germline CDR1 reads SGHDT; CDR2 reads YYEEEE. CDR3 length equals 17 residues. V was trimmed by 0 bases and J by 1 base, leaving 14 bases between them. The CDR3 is CASSLATRAGSYNEQFF. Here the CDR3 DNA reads TGTGCCAGCAGCTTGGCAACGAGGGCGGGATCCTACAATGAGCAGTTCTTC. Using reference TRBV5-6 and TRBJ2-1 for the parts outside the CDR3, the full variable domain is DAGVTQSPTHLIKTRGQQVTLRCSPKSGHDTVSWYQQALGQGPQFIFQYYEEEERQRGNFPDRFSGHQFPNYSSELNVNALLLGDSALYLCASSLATRAGSYNEQFFGPGTRLTVL.

The CDR3 region is CASSFTGGWETQYF. The CDR3 DNA sequence: TGTGCCAGCAGTTTCACAGGGGGCTGGGAGACCCAGTACTTC. The V and J genes are TRBV27 and TRBJ2-5; the match to TRBD1 covers 9 bases. V dropped 3 bases and J dropped 5; count of bases not matched to a gene: 4. From germline, CDR1 is MNHEY and CDR2 SMNVEV (reference sequence). The CDR3 totals 14 residues.

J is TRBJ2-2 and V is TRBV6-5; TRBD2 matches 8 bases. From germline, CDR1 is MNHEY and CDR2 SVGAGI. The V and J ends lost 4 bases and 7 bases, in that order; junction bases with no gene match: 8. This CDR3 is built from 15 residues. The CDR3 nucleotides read TGTGCCAGCAGTTTTAGCGGGACGGGGAACGGGGAGCTGTTTTTT. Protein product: CASSFSGTGNGELFF.

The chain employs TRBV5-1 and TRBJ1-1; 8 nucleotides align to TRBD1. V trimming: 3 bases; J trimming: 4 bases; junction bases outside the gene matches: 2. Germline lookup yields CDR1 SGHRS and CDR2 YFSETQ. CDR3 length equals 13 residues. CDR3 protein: CASSSDRGTEAFF. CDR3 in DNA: TGCGCCAGCAGCTCAGACAGGGGCACTGAAGCTTTCTTT.

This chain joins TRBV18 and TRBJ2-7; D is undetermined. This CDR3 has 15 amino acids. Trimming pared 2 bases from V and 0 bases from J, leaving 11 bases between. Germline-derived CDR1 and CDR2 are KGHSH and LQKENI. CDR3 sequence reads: CASSPSASFSYEQYF. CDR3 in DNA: TGTGCCAGCTCACCAAGCGCATCTTTCTCCTACGAGCAGTACTTC.

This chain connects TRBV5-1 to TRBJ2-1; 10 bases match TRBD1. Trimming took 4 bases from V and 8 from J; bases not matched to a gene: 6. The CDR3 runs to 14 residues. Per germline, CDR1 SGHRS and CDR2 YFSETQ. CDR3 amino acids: CASSIGQGVDEQFF. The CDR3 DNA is TGCGCCAGCAGCATCGGACAGGGGGTGGATGAGCAGTTCTTC.

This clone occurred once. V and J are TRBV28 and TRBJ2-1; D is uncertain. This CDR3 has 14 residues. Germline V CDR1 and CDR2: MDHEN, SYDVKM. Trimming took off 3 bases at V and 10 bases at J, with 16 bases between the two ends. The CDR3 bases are TGTGCCAGCAGTTTTAGACTTAATTTCGAAGAGCAGTTCTTC. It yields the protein CASSFRLNFEEQFF.

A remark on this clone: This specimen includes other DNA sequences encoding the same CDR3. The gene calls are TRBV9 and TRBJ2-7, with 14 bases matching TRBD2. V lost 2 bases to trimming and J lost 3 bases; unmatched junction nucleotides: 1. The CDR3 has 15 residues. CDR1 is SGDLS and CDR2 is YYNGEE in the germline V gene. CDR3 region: CASSVGLAGGYEQYF. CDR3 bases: TGTGCCAGCAGCGTTGGACTAGCGGGAGGCTACGAGCAGTACTTC. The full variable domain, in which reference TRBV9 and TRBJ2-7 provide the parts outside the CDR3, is DSGVTQTPKHLITATGQRVTLRCSPRSGDLSVYWYQQSLDQGLQFLIQYYNGEERAKGNILERFSAQQFPDLHSELNLSSLELGDSALYFCASSVGLAGGYEQYFGPGTRLTVT.

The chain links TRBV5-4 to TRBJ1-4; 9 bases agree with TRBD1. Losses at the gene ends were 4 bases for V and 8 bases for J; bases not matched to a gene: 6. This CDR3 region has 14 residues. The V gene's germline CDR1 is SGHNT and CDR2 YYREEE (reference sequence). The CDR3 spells CASSRGQGGEKLFF. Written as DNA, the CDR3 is TGTGCCAGCAGCCGGGGACAGGGTGGCGAAAAACTGTTTTTT. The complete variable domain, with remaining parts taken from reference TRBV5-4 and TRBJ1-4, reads ETGVTQSPTHLIKTRGQQVTLRCSSQSGHNTVSWYQQALGQGPQFIFQYYREEENGRGNFPPRFSGLQFPNYSSELNVNALELDDSALYLCASSRGQGGEKLFFGSGTQLSVL.

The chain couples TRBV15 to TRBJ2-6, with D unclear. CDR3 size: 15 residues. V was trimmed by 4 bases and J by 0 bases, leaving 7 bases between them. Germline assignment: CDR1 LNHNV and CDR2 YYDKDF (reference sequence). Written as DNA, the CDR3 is TGTGCCACCAGCATCCCCGGCTCTGGGGCCAACGTCCTGACTTTC. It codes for CATSIPGSGANVLTF.

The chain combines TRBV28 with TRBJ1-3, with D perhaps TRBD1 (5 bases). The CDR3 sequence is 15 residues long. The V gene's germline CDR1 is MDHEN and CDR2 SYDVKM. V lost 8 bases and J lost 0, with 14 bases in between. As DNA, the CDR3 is TGTGCCAGCTTCGCAGGGCAATTCTCTGGAAACACCATATATTTT. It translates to CASFAGQFSGNTIYF.

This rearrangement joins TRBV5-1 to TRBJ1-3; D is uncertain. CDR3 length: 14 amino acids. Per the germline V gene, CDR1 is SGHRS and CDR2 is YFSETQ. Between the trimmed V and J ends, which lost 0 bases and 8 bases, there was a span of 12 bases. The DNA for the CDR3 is TGCGCCAGCAGCTTGGACTCTCCCTTAGACACCATATATTTT. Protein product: CASSLDSPLDTIYF. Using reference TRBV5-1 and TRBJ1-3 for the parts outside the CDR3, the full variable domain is KAGVTQTPRYLIKTRGQQVTLSCSPISGHRSVSWYQQTPGQGLQFLFEYFSETQRNKGNFPGRFSGRQFSNSRSEMNVSTLELGDSALYLCASSLDSPLDTIYFGEGSWLTVV.

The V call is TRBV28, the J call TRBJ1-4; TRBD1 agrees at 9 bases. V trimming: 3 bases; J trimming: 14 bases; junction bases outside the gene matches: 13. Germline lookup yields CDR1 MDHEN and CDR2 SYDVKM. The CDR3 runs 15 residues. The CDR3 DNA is TGTGCCAGCAGTTTTTCCGGGACAGGGAGAATACAGCTGTTTTTT. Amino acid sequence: CASSFSGTGRIQLFF.

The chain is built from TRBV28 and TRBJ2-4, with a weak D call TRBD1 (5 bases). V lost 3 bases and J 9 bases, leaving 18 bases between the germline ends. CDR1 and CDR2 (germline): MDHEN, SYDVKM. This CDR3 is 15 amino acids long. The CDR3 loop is CASSFSPGAVGIQYF. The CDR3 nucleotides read TGTGCCAGCAGTTTCAGCCCTGGGGCAGTAGGCATTCAGTACTTC.

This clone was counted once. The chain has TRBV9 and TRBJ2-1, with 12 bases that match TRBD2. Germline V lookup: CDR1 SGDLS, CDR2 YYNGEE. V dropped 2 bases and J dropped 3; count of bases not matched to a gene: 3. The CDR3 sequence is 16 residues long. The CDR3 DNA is TGTGCCAGCAGCGTTCCGGGACTAGCGGGCTACAATGAGCAGTTCTTC. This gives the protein CASSVPGLAGYNEQFF.

The CDR3 reads CASSFPAGGDTQYF. The CDR3, as DNA: TGTGCCAGCAGTTTTCCAGCGGGAGGGGATACGCAGTATTTT. This chain connects TRBV27 to TRBJ2-3, with TRBD2 matching 10 bases. The V and J ends lost 3 bases and 6 bases, in that order; junction bases with no gene match: 3. Germline V gene data show CDR1 as MNHEY and CDR2 as SMNVEV (reference sequence). The CDR3 contains 14 residues.